A single sample is the source of the 30 T cell receptor beta chains below, sequenced in a study of T cell clonotyping in hematopoietic cell transplantation. Profiling relied on immunoSEQ multiplex PCR, and the TCRdb table lists in-frame clones only, not all of them. The data show 10,000 to 15,000 clones, with roughly 92% seen just once and 7.8% held by the top ten. The sample consisted of PBMCs, taken 100 days after allogeneic stem cell transplant. The source is a female patient aged 50-59 years who had an allogeneic stem cell transplant from an unrelated donor, so the T cells may come from the graft donor. Some clones in this sample may be carry-over from other donors' samples.

J is TRBJ2-3 and V is TRBV9, with TRBD2 as a possible D gene (5 bases). V was clipped by 3 bases and J by 7 bases, with 12 bases between them. This CDR3 region has 13 residues. Germline V lookup: CDR1 SGDLS, CDR2 YYNGEE. The chain's CDR3 is CASSEILGYTQYF. CDR3 nucleotide sequence: TGTGCCAGCAGCGAAATACTAGGTTATACGCAGTATTTT. Variable domain in full (rest from reference TRBV9 and TRBJ2-3): DSGVTQTPKHLITATGQRVTLRCSPRSGDLSVYWYQQSLDQGLQFLIQYYNGEERAKGNILERFSAQQFPDLHSELNLSSLELGDSALYFCASSEILGYTQYFGPGTRLTVL.

The chain couples TRBV6-4 to TRBJ2-2; 7 positions agree with TRBD2. Trimming took 2 bases from V and 3 from J; bases not matched to a gene: 3. The CDR3 spans 15 residues. Germline values: CDR1 MRHNA, CDR2 SNTAGT. CDR3 amino acids: CASSDGTKHTGELFF. The CDR3, as DNA: TGTGCCAGCAGTGACGGGACTAAGCACACCGGGGAGCTGTTTTTT.

This clone appeared a single time. V and J are TRBV6-5 and TRBJ1-1, with D possibly TRBD1 on 5 matching bases. Germline CDR1 MNHEY, CDR2 SVGAGI. This CDR3 is built from 13 residues. Trimming removed 2 bases at V and 7 bases at J, with 11 bases between. The CDR3: CASSYAQGIEAFF. DNA of the CDR3: TGTGCCAGCAGTTACGCCCAGGGTATTGAAGCTTTCTTT.

The chain carries TRBV6-5 and TRBJ1-1, with a weak D call TRBD1 (6 bases). Germline CDR1 and CDR2: MNHEY and SVGAGI. Trimming took off 2 bases at V and 3 bases at J, with 13 bases between the two ends. This CDR3 has 15 residues. CDR3 protein: CASSYRQASDTEAFF. DNA of the CDR3: TGTGCCAGCAGTTACCGACAGGCAAGTGACACTGAAGCTTTCTTT.

The V gene is TRBV6-5, the J gene TRBJ1-1, with TRBD1 matching 7 bases. The junction had 5 bases not matched to a gene; V was cut back by 2 bases and J by 5 bases. The CDR3 contains 14 residues. CDR1 is MNHEY and CDR2 is SVGAGI in the germline V gene. CDR3 in DNA: TGTGCCAGCAGTTACGGTGCAGGGGGAACTGAAGCTTTCTTT. It is translated as CASSYGAGGTEAFF.

V usage is TRBV7-2 and J usage is TRBJ2-1; the match to TRBD2 covers 12 bases. Germline CDR1 reads SGHTA; CDR2 reads FQGNSA. This CDR3 has 16 amino acids. The ends lost 5 bases at V and 7 bases at J; junction bases unmatched: 9. The CDR3 loop is CASSPSSGGGGNEQFF. CDR3 coding DNA: TGTGCCAGCAGCCCGTCTAGCGGGGGGGGCGGGAATGAGCAGTTCTTC.

The chain carries TRBV7-2 and TRBJ1-1; D gene uncertain. V shed 8 bases and J shed 1 base, with 11 bases lying between them. This CDR3 comprises 13 residues. Germline V gives CDR1 SGHTA, CDR2 FQGNSA. Here the CDR3 reads CASEQVRNTEAFF. As DNA, the CDR3 is TGTGCCAGCGAACAAGTCCGGAACACTGAAGCTTTCTTT. The full variable domain, with the rest looked up from reference TRBV7-2 and TRBJ1-1, is GAGVSQSPSNKVTEKGKDVELRCDPISGHTALYWYRQSLGQGLEFLIYFQGNSAPDKSGLPSDRFSAERTGGSVSTLTIQRTQQEDSAVYLCASEQVRNTEAFFGQGTRLTVV.

The rearrangement links TRBV6-6 to TRBJ1-6; D is possibly TRBD1 (5 bases). V lost 8 bases and J 3 bases, leaving 8 bases between the germline ends. The germline V gene has CDR1 MNHNY and CDR2 SVGAGI (reference sequence). The CDR3 length is 13 residues. In nucleotides, the CDR3 is TGTGCCAGCCGACAGAGCTATAATTCACCCCTCCACTTT. Protein product: CASRQSYNSPLHF.

The chain couples TRBV29-1 to TRBJ2-1, with 10 bases lining up with TRBD2. The V gene end was trimmed by 5 bases and the J gene end by 5 bases; junction bases not matched to a gene: 12. The CDR3 totals 16 residues. Germline V lookup: CDR1 SQVTM, CDR2 ANQGSEA. As DNA, the CDR3 is TGCAGCGTTTCCCGACATCGGACTAGCGGAAACAATGAGCAGTTCTTC. Protein: CSVSRHRTSGNNEQFF.

This clone was counted once. This sequence joins TRBV28 and TRBJ1-2; weak D call: TRBD1 (6 bases). In germline, CDR1 is MDHEN, CDR2 SYDVKM. V shed 6 bases and J shed 1 base, with 18 bases lying between them. The CDR3 extends over 16 amino acids. CDR3 DNA sequence: TGTGCCAGCAGCCAGGGAGGGGGGGGAGTTAACTATGGCTACACCTTC. This gives the protein CASSQGGGGVNYGYTF.

The J gene is TRBJ1-3, the V gene TRBV29-1; the D gene is possibly TRBD1 (5 bases). V shed 4 bases and J shed 3 bases, with 13 bases lying between them. The CDR3 covers 14 residues. The germline gives CDR1 SQVTM, CDR2 ANQGSEA. The CDR3 DNA reads TGCAGCGTTGTAACGGGGGTTAATGGAAACACCATATATTTT. Its translation: CSVVTGVNGNTIYF.

The genes are TRBV6-6 and TRBJ2-5; D is uncertain. With the DNA end fitting TRBJ2-7 better, the J assignment may be wrong. The CDR3 has 13 amino acids. Per the germline V gene, CDR1 is MNHNY and CDR2 is SVGAGI (reference sequence). This CDR3 reads CASTRSDSYEQYF. In DNA, the CDR3 is TGTGCCAGCACTAGGTCAGACTCCTACGAGCAGTACTTC.

The chain couples TRBV7-2 to TRBJ1-4; D remains unclear. Germline-derived CDR1 and CDR2 are SGHTA and FQGNSA. CDR3 length: 14 residues. Trimming left V 5 bases short and J 4 bases short, with 11 bases between. The CDR3 loop is CASSPTVFNEKLFF. As DNA, the CDR3 is TGTGCCAGCAGCCCGACGGTCTTTAATGAAAAACTGTTTTTT.

This chain connects TRBV19 to TRBJ2-7, with TRBD1 identical over 7 bases. J lost 0 bases, V lost 1 base, and 6 bases had no gene match. CDR3 length equals 16 residues. CDR1 is LNHDA, CDR2 SQIVND, per germline (reference sequence). CDR3 in DNA: TGTGCCAGTAGTATAGGCCCGGGACAGCGCTCCTACGAGCAGTACTTC. Translation gives CASSIGPGQRSYEQYF. Complete variable domain (other parts from reference TRBV19 and TRBJ2-7): DGGITQSPKYLFRKEGQNVTLSCEQNLNHDAMYWYRQDPGQGLRLIYYSQIVNDFQKGDIAEGYSVSREKKESFPLTVTSAQKNPTAFYLCASSIGPGQRSYEQYFGPGTRLTVT.

As for this clone: Other DNA sequences in the same sample also yield this CDR3. V is TRBV30 and J is TRBJ1-3; D not certain. V was trimmed by 0 bases and J by 4 bases, leaving 4 bases between them. Germline-derived CDR1 and CDR2 are GTSNPN and SVGIG (reference sequence). The CDR3 spans 12 residues. CDR3 residues: CAWSVSGNTIYF. The DNA of the CDR3 is TGTGCCTGGAGTGTATCAGGAAACACCATATATTTT.

This CDR3 is CSGYRVTGTEAFF. CDR3 nucleotides: TGCAGCGGATACAGGGTTACGGGGACTGAAGCTTTCTTT. The rearrangement links TRBV29-1 to TRBJ1-1; D might be TRBD1 (6 bases). Germline V gene data show CDR1 as SQVTM and CDR2 as ANQGSEA. CDR3 length: 13 amino acids. Trimming removed 7 bases from V and 5 bases from J, with 17 bases in between.

V gene TRBV27 combines with J gene TRBJ2-1; the D is unclear. The V gene's germline CDR1 is MNHEY and CDR2 SMNVEV (reference sequence). This CDR3 has 15 residues. V dropped 3 bases and J dropped 0 bases, with 9 bases sitting between them. The CDR3 loop is CASSFLSGSYNEQFF. The CDR3 DNA sequence: TGTGCCAGCAGTTTCCTCAGTGGCTCCTACAATGAGCAGTTCTTC.

The gene calls are TRBV25-1 and TRBJ1-2; 10 bases are a match to TRBD1. Germline CDR1 is MGHDK and CDR2 is SYGVNS. This CDR3 region has 16 residues. V trimming: 3 bases; J trimming: 5 bases; junction bases outside the gene matches: 9. The CDR3 DNA reads TGTGCCAGCAGTGACCCCGGGACAGGGGAGGTGTATGGCTACACCTTC. Its protein product is CASSDPGTGEVYGYTF.

The chain has TRBV7-9 and TRBJ2-7; 8 bases align to TRBD1. The CDR3 loop spans 15 amino acids. V was pared by 1 base and J by 3 bases, with 5 bases of the junction left unmatched. Germline CDR1 and CDR2: SEHNR and FQNEAQ (reference sequence). CDR3 in DNA: TGTGCCAGCAGCTTAGAGGTGACAGGGGACTACGAGCAGTACTTC. Translated: CASSLEVTGDYEQYF.

This clone has just one count. The chain has TRBV29-1 and TRBJ2-1; TRBD1 might be the D (6 bases). V was clipped by 7 bases and J by 0 bases, with 13 bases between them. CDR1 is SQVTM and CDR2 is ANQGSEA in the germline V gene. This CDR3 contains 14 residues. Here the CDR3 reads CSESTGRSYNEQFF. CDR3 DNA: TGCAGCGAAAGTACAGGGCGCTCCTACAATGAGCAGTTCTTC.

The J gene is TRBJ1-2, the V gene TRBV6-5, with a weak D call TRBD1 (5 bases). Trimming removed 4 bases at V and 3 bases at J, with 18 bases between. The CDR3 contains 16 residues. Per germline, CDR1 MNHEY and CDR2 SVGAGI. The DNA for the CDR3 is TGTGCCAGCAGTTCTCCCGGGCTCACCAGGGACTATGGCTACACCTTC. Protein sequence: CASSSPGLTRDYGYTF.

V gene TRBV11-2 combines with J gene TRBJ1-2; D gene ambiguous. The germline V gene encodes CDR1 SGHAT and CDR2 FQNNGV. The length of the CDR3 is 16 residues. Deletions cut 0 bases from V and 7 bases from J, with 18 bases between. CDR3 residues: CASSLDGWWKTGGYTF. For the CDR3, the DNA is TGTGCCAGCAGCTTAGACGGGTGGTGGAAAACTGGTGGCTACACCTTC.

The chain has TRBV20-1 and TRBJ2-7, with D hard to call. This CDR3 region has 11 residues. CDR1 and CDR2 from the germline V gene are DFQATT and SNEGSKA (reference sequence). V was shortened by 3 bases and J by 3 bases, with 6 bases between the two germline ends. CDR3 amino acids: CSARASYEQYF. In DNA form, the CDR3 reads TGCAGTGCTAGGGCCAGCTACGAGCAGTACTTC.

The chain uses TRBV6-6 and TRBJ2-7; D may be TRBD2 (6 bases). CDR3 length equals 12 residues. CDR1 MNHNY and CDR2 SVGAGI come from the germline V gene (reference sequence). V was pared by 7 bases and J by 5 bases, with 12 bases between. This CDR3 is CASTRGGNEQYF. The CDR3 DNA is TGTGCCAGCACCAGAGGCGGGAACGAGCAGTACTTC.

In its sample, this clone was seen once. The chain recombines TRBV5-8 with TRBJ1-5; D may be TRBD1 (5 bases). Germline-derived CDR1 and CDR2 are SGHTS and YDEGEE. CDR3 size: 17 residues. V dropped 4 bases and J dropped 5 bases, with 22 bases sitting between them. This chain's CDR3 is CASSGALTLRLDQPQHF. Written as DNA, the CDR3 is TGTGCCAGCAGCGGGGCCCTGACGTTGAGGTTAGATCAGCCCCAGCATTTT.

This sequence joins TRBV18 and TRBJ2-1; D is undetermined. CDR1 and CDR2 from the germline V gene are KGHSH and LQKENI. The CDR3 spans 12 residues. V lost 4 bases, J lost 0 bases, and 1 base lay in between. CDR3 sequence: CASSRSYNEQFF. The CDR3 bases are TGTGCCAGCTCACGCTCCTACAATGAGCAGTTCTTC. The full variable domain, in which reference TRBV18 and TRBJ2-1 provide the parts outside the CDR3, is NAGVMQNPRHLVRRRGQEARLRCSPMKGHSHVYWYRQLPEEGLKFMVYLQKENIIDESGMPKERFSAEFPKEGPSILRIQQVVRGDSAAYFCASSRSYNEQFFGPGTRLTVL.

This chain links TRBV7-2 with TRBJ2-7; 9 positions agree with TRBD2. Germline trimming cut 5 bases from V and 3 bases from J; bases unmatched to any gene: 5. Germline loops: CDR1 SGHTA, CDR2 FQGNSA. The CDR3 is made up of 14 amino acids. CDR3: CASSVSGGDYEQYF. The CDR3 DNA is TGTGCCAGCAGCGTTAGCGGGGGAGACTACGAGCAGTACTTC. Drawing the rest from reference TRBV7-2 and TRBJ2-7, the complete variable domain is GAGVSQSPSNKVTEKGKDVELRCDPISGHTALYWYRQSLGQGLEFLIYFQGNSAPDKSGLPSDRFSAERTGGSVSTLTIQRTQQEDSAVYLCASSVSGGDYEQYFGPGTRLTVT.

The CDR3 loop reads CASSEIVEQYF. The CDR3 DNA reads TGTGCCAGCAGTGAGATAGTCGAGCAGTACTTC. The chain couples TRBV2 to TRBJ2-7; no definite D call. Germline assignment: CDR1 SNHLY and CDR2 FYNNEI. V shed 3 bases and J shed 6 bases, with 6 bases lying between them. The CDR3 totals 11 residues. Together with reference TRBV2 and TRBJ2-7, the CDR3 gives the full variable domain: EPEVTQTPSHQVTQMGQEVILRCVPISNHLYFYWYRQILGQKVEFLVSFYNNEISEKSEIFDDQFSVERPDGSNFTLKIRSTKLEDSAMYFCASSEIVEQYFGPGTRLTVT.

This chain links TRBV20-1 with TRBJ2-7; D uncertain. Germline values: CDR1 DFQATT, CDR2 SNEGSKA (reference sequence). V was pared by 6 bases and J by 7 bases, with 13 bases between. The length of the CDR3 is 11 residues. CDR3 nucleotides: TGCAGTGCCAGCCGGCAGAGAGAGCAGTACTTC. This sequence encodes CSASRQREQYF.

The V call is TRBV2, the J call TRBJ1-1, with D possibly matching TRBD1 (5 bases). This CDR3 is built from 18 residues. Germline-derived CDR1 and CDR2 are SNHLY and FYNNEI. Trimming cost V 5 bases and J 0 bases, with 22 bases left between them. In DNA form, the CDR3 reads TGTGCCAGCAGTTACCCCCTTAAAGCAGGGAGAATGAACACTGAAGCTTTCTTT. It is translated as CASSYPLKAGRMNTEAFF.